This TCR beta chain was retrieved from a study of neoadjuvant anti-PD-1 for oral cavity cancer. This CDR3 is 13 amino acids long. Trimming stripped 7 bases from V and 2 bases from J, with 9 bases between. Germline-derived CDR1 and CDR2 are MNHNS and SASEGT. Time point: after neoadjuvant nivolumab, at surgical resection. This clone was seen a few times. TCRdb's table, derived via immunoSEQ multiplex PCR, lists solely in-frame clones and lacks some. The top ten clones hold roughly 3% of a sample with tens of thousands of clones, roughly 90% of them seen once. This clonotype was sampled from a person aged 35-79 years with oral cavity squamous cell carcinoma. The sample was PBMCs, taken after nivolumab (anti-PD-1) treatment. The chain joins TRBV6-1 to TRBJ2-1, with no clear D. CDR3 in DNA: TGTGCCAGCAACAGCGCGACCTACAATGAGCAGTTCTTC. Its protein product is CASNSATYNEQFF.